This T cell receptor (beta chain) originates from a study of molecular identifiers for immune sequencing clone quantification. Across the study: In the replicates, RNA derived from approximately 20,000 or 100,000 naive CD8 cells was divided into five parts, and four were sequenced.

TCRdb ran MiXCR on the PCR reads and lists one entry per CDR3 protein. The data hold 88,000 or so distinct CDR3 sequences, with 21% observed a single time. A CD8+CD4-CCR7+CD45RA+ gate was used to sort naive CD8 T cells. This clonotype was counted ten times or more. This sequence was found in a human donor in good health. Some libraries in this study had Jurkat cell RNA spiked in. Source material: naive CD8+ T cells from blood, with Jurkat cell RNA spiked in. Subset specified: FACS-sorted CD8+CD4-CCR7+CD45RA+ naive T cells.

The DNA of the CDR3 is TGTGCCAGCAGTCTAGGCGGGGGCGGCTACGAGCAGTACTTC. Encoded protein: CASSLGGGGYEQYF. The chain recombines TRBV6-5 with TRBJ2-7; D possibly corresponds to TRBD2 (7 bases). V lost 5 bases and J 3 bases, leaving 14 bases between the germline ends. Germline V gives CDR1 MNHEY, CDR2 SVGAGI. The CDR3 consists of 14 residues.